This is a list of T cell receptor beta chains from one sample in a study of circulating and synovial CD4+ cells in juvenile arthritis. Some clones are missing from TCRdb's copy, which holds only in-frame ones; the method was immunoSEQ multiplex PCR. Here the sample spans 25,000 to 35,000 clones, about 94% being singletons. The sequenced sample consisted of CD4+ T cells from blood. These receptors originate from a human donor with juvenile idiopathic arthritis. Both conserved end residues are part of each CDR3. D genes are given only for firm matches.

cdr3_length: 15
d_call: NA
v_call: TRBV28
j_call: TRBJ2-7
cdr3_aa: CASSSSGRDRYEQYF

cdr3_length: 14
d_call: NA
v_call: TRBV4-1
j_call: TRBJ1-3
cdr3_aa: CASSLEEIGNTIYF

cdr3_length: 18
d_call: TRBD2
v_call: TRBV27
j_call: TRBJ2-5
cdr3_aa: CASSLRTRLAGEQETQYF

cdr3_length: 17
d_call: TRBD1
v_call: TRBV11-3
j_call: TRBJ2-6
cdr3_aa: CASSRGQGAAGANVLTF

cdr3_length: 15
d_call: NA
v_call: TRBV19
j_call: TRBJ1-1
cdr3_aa: CASSTKTTGNTEAFF

cdr3_length: 16
d_call: TRBD1
v_call: TRBV4-1
j_call: TRBJ1-4
cdr3_aa: CASSQGRGRTNEKLFF

cdr3_length: 15
d_call: TRBD1
v_call: TRBV6-5
j_call: TRBJ2-7
cdr3_aa: CASSSTRQGYYEQYF

cdr3_length: 17
d_call: NA
v_call: TRBV30
j_call: TRBJ1-6
cdr3_aa: CAWDGTQNSSYNSPLHF

cdr3_length: 17
d_call: NA
v_call: TRBV27
j_call: TRBJ1-5
cdr3_aa: CASRGLQGGWGNQPQHF

cdr3_length: 15
d_call: TRBD1
v_call: TRBV18
j_call: TRBJ1-2
cdr3_aa: CASSPPQGVNYGYTF

cdr3_length: 16
d_call: TRBD2
v_call: TRBV27
j_call: TRBJ2-3
cdr3_aa: CASSRRAGTSTDTQYF

cdr3_length: 13
d_call: TRBD1
v_call: TRBV30
j_call: TRBJ2-7
cdr3_aa: CAWHKGQAYEQYF

cdr3_length: 16
d_call: TRBD2
v_call: TRBV5-4
j_call: TRBJ2-1
cdr3_aa: CASSWGGLADYNEQFF

cdr3_length: 13
d_call: NA
v_call: TRBV5-1
j_call: TRBJ2-3
cdr3_aa: CASSFEGTDTQYF

cdr3_length: 15
d_call: NA
v_call: TRBV5-4
j_call: TRBJ2-1
cdr3_aa: CASSLYSGSYNEQFF

cdr3_length: 18
d_call: NA
v_call: TRBV10-2
j_call: TRBJ2-3
cdr3_aa: CASSSDRRGRLGTDTQYF

cdr3_length: 11
d_call: TRBD1
v_call: TRBV6-5
j_call: TRBJ2-1
cdr3_aa: CASSSRGEQFF

cdr3_length: 15
d_call: TRBD1
v_call: TRBV18
j_call: TRBJ1-2
cdr3_aa: CASSPLTGDNYGYTF

cdr3_length: 15
d_call: TRBD2
v_call: TRBV18
j_call: TRBJ2-7
cdr3_aa: CASYQREGLLNEQYF

cdr3_length: 16
d_call: TRBD1
v_call: TRBV5-4
j_call: TRBJ1-2
cdr3_aa: CASSSPRDSINYGYTF

cdr3_length: 15
d_call: TRBD2
v_call: TRBV29-1
j_call: TRBJ2-5
cdr3_aa: CSVGLLAERGETQYF

cdr3_length: 12
d_call: NA
v_call: TRBV7-2
j_call: NA
cdr3_aa: CASIQGVYEQYF

cdr3_length: 15
d_call: TRBD2
v_call: TRBV28
j_call: TRBJ2-5
cdr3_aa: CASSSPSGTQETQYF

cdr3_length: 13
d_call: NA
v_call: TRBV25-1
j_call: TRBJ2-5
cdr3_aa: CASRWLGAETQYF

cdr3_length: 16
d_call: TRBD1
v_call: TRBV9
j_call: TRBJ2-2
cdr3_aa: CASSVTGTGKAGELFF

cdr3_length: 15
d_call: TRBD1
v_call: TRBV9
j_call: TRBJ1-2
cdr3_aa: CASSGSTGGIGGYTF

cdr3_length: 15
d_call: TRBD1
v_call: TRBV5-1
j_call: TRBJ2-2
cdr3_aa: CASSSQGAATGELFF

cdr3_length: 14
d_call: NA
v_call: TRBV7-3
j_call: TRBJ2-7
cdr3_aa: CASSRRTATYEQYF

cdr3_length: 13
d_call: NA
v_call: TRBV7-8
j_call: TRBJ2-7
cdr3_aa: CASRLSLWDEQYF

cdr3_length: 16
d_call: NA
v_call: TRBV6-1
j_call: TRBJ2-3
cdr3_aa: CASSELARESTDTQYF